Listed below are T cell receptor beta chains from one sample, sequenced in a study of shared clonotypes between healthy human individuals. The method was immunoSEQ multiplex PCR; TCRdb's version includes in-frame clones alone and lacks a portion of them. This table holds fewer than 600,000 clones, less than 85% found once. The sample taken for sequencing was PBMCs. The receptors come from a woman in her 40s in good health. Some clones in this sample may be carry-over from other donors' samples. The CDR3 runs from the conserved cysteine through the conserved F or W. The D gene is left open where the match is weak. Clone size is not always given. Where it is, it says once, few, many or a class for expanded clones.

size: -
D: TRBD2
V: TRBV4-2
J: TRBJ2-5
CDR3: CASSPGLAGDPGRDQETQYF
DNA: TGTGCCAGCAGCCCAGGACTAGCGGGAGATCCGGGCCGGGACCAAGAGACCCAGTACTTC

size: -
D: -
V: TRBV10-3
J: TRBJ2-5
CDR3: CAISDGKETQYF
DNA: TGTGCCATCAGTGACGGGAAGGAGACCCAGTACTTC

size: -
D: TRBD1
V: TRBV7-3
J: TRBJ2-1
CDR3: CASSSDAGGREQFF
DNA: TGTGCCAGCAGCTCAGACGCAGGGGGCCGGGAGCAGTTCTTC

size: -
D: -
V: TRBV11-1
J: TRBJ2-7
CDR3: CASSLLTWDNEQYF
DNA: TGTGCCAGCAGCTTATTAACATGGGATAACGAGCAGTACTTC

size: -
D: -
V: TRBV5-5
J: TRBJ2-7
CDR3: CASSFSGLTYEQYF
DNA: TGTGCCAGCAGCTTTTCGGGTTTAACCTACGAGCAGTACTTC

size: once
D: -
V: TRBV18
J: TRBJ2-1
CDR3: CASSPGGGGSYNEQFF
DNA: TGTGCCAGCTCACCCGGAGGAGGAGGCTCCTACAATGAGCAGTTCTTC

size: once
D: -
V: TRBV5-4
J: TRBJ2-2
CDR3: CAIYSGSDTGELFF
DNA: TGTGCCATTTACTCCGGCTCTGACACCGGGGAGCTGTTTTTT

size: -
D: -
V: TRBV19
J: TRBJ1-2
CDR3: CASSIDSRQRYGYTF
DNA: TGTGCCAGTAGTATAGATAGTCGGCAGAGATATGGCTACACCTTC

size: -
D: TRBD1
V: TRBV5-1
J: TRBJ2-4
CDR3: CASSPGTGRTVQYF
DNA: TGCGCCAGCAGCCCCGGGACAGGGAGAACTGTTCAGTACTTC

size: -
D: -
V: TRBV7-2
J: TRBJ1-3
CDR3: CASSLGPISGNTIYF
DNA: TGTGCCAGCAGCTTAGGACCCATCTCTGGAAACACCATATATTTT

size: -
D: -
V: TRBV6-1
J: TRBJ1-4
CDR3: CASRENRVGEKLFF
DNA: TGTGCCAGCAGGGAGAACAGGGTTGGTGAAAAACTGTTTTTT

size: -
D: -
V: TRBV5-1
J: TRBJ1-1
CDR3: CASSLDGGQGEAFF
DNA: TGCGCCAGCAGCTTGGACGGGGGCCAGGGTGAGGCTTTCTTT

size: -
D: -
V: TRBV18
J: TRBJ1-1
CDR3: CASSPREGSGTEAFF
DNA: TGTGCCAGCTCACCACGAGAGGGTAGCGGCACTGAAGCTTTCTTT

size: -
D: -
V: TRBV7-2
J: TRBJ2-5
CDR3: CASSNTGGQETQYF
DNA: TGTGCCAGCAGCAACACCGGGGGCCAAGAGACCCAGTACTTC

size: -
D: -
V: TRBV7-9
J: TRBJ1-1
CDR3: CASSPTGTKGSTEAFF
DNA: TGTGCCAGCAGCCCCACCGGGACAAAGGGAAGCACTGAAGCTTTCTTT

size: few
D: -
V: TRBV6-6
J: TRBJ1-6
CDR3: CASSEGGGGRSPLHF
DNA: TGTGCCAGCAGTGAGGGGGGCGGGGGTAGATCACCCCTCCACTTT

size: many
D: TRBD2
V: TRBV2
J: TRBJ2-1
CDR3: CASRTLKREYGDEQFF
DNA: TGTGCCAGCAGGACGCTAAAGCGGGAGTATGGAGATGAGCAGTTCTTC

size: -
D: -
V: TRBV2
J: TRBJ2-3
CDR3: CASTRGAGTQYF
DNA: TGTGCCAGCACCCGGGGGGCTGGTACACAGTATTTT

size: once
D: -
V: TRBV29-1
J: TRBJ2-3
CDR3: CSVARGTQGPDTQYF
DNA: TGCAGCGTTGCGAGAGGGACCCAGGGTCCCGATACGCAGTATTTT

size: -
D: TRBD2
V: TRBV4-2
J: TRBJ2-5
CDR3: CASSLAGVGETQYF
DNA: TGTGCCAGCAGCCTAGCGGGAGTAGGAGAGACCCAGTACTTC

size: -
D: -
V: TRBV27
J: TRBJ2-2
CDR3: CASRVDRRGGELFF
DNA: TGTGCCAGCAGGGTCGACAGGAGAGGCGGGGAGCTGTTTTTT

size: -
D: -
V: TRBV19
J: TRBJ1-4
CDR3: CASSMWPPTTNEKLFF
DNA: TGTGCCAGTAGTATGTGGCCTCCTACAACTAATGAAAAACTGTTTTTT

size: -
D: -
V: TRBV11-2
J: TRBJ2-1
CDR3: CASSFLFMDEQFF
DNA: TGTGCCAGCAGCTTTTTGTTTATGGATGAGCAGTTCTTC

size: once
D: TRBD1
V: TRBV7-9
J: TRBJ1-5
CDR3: CASSPTGLGQPQHF
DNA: TGTGCCAGCAGTCCGACAGGGTTAGGACAGCCCCAGCATTTT

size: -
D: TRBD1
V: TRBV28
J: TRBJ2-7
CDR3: CASSPGRTGFEQYF
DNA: TGTGCCAGCAGTCCCGGCCGGACAGGGTTCGAGCAGTACTTC

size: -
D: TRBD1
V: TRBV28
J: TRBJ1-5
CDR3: CASSGTGGAQPQHF
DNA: TGTGCCAGCAGTGGGACAGGGGGGGCTCAGCCCCAGCATTTT

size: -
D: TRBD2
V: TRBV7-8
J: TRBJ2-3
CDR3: CASSPSGASTDTQYF
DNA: TGTGCCAGCAGTCCCAGCGGGGCTAGCACAGATACGCAGTATTTT

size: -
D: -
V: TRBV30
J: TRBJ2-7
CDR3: CAWSETSDEQYF
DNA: TGTGCCTGGAGTGAGACTTCCGACGAGCAGTACTTC

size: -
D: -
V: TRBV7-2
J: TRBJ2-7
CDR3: CASSPSLWALGRYEQYF
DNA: TGTGCCAGCAGCCCCTCCCTCTGGGCACTGGGGCGCTACGAGCAGTACTTC

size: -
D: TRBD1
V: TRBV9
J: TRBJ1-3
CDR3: CASSPRQGFSGNTIYF
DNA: TGTGCCAGCAGCCCTCGACAGGGATTCTCTGGAAACACCATATATTTT

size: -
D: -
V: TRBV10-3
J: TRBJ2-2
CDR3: CAIANTGELFF
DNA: TGTGCCATCGCTAACACCGGGGAGCTGTTTTTT

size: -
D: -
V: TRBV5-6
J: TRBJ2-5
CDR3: CASSLVGEETQYF
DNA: TGTGCCAGCAGCTTGGTGGGGGAGGAGACCCAGTACTTC

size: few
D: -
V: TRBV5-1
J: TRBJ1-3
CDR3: CASSQQSSGNTIYF
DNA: TGCGCCAGCAGCCAACAGAGCTCTGGAAACACCATATATTTT

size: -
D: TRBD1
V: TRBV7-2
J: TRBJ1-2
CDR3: CASSLAGRTGGNYGYTF
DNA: TGTGCCAGCAGCTTAGCGGGGCGGACAGGGGGAAACTATGGCTACACCTTC